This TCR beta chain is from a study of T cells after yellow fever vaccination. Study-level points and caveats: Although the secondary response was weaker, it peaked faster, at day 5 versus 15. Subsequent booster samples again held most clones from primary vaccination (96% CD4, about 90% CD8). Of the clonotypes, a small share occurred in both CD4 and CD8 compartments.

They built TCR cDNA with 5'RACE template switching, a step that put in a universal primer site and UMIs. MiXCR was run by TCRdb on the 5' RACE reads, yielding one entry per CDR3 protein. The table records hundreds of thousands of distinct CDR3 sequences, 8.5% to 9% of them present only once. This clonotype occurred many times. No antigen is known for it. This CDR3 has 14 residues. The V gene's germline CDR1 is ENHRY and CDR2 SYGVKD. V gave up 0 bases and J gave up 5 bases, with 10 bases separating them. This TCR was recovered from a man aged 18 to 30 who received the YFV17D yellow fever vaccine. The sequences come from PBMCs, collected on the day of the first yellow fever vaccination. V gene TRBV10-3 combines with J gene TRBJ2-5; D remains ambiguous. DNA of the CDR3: TGTGCCATCAGTGAGTCGACCTCACCCGAGACCCAGTACTTC. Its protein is CAISESTSPETQYF.